Listed below are T cell receptor beta chains from one sample, sequenced in a study of blood T cell repertoires in COVID-19. Assay used: immunoSEQ multiplex PCR; TCRdb lists only in-frame clones, some missing. This table has 75,000 to 90,000 clones, 91% appearing once. The sample taken for sequencing was peripheral blood. The receptors originated from a woman aged 50 to 60 in a cohort sampled during active COVID-19. Each CDR3 is given without its conserved first and last residue.

v_gene: TRBV6-5
CDR3aa: ASRPGTLDRGRQH

v_gene: TRBV9
CDR3aa: ASSVGQGSGEQF

v_gene: TRBV9
CDR3aa: ASSVGGLNSPLH

v_gene: TRBV5-1
CDR3aa: ASSRQGREQY

v_gene: TRBV29-1
CDR3aa: SVAPPESYNEQF

v_gene: TRBV18
CDR3aa: ASSPLGDSTYEQY

v_gene: TRBV19
CDR3aa: ASSIFRGEVYGYT

v_gene: TRBV6-1
CDR3aa: ASSVIPGTSGRGMGGELF

v_gene: TRBV19
CDR3aa: ASREAGTMNSPLH

v_gene: TRBV27
CDR3aa: ASRLKGAGDVNTEAF

v_gene: TRBV6-5
CDR3aa: ASSYGTGGNYGYT

v_gene: TRBV11-2
CDR3aa: ASSLDLGGVGTEAF

v_gene: TRBV11-3
CDR3aa: ASSRGGDGKLF

v_gene: TRBV6-5
CDR3aa: ASSPTAYGNQPQH

v_gene: TRBV5-1
CDR3aa: ASAPGLAGGMTDTQY

v_gene: TRBV5-6
CDR3aa: ASSSGSSYEQY

v_gene: TRBV3-1/TRBV3-2
CDR3aa: ASSQDPSGYTQY

v_gene: TRBV7-3
CDR3aa: ASSRGQINEQF

v_gene: TRBV25-1
CDR3aa: ASSPHGELF

v_gene: TRBV18
CDR3aa: ASSPGGADTQY

v_gene: TRBV5-5
CDR3aa: ASSLNTDNTEAF

v_gene: TRBV19
CDR3aa: ASSPGQENSPLH

v_gene: TRBV7-9
CDR3aa: ASSRGDRDSGANVLT

v_gene: TRBV5-1
CDR3aa: ASSLGASGAYEQY

v_gene: TRBV5-1
CDR3aa: ASSLVRGPKWGSGSQETQY

v_gene: TRBV4-1
CDR3aa: ASSRAGTSGGAYNEQF

v_gene: TRBV6-5
CDR3aa: ASSYTSGNIQY

v_gene: TRBV6-2/TRBV6-3
CDR3aa: ASSDRTSGRLNEQF

v_gene: TRBV6-6
CDR3aa: ASSYPDNEQF

v_gene: TRBV6-5
CDR3aa: ASTRTPNTGELF

v_gene: TRBV11-3
CDR3aa: ASSLRAGPYNEQF